These T cell receptor beta chains were read from a single sample in a study of human T cells and chemical hapten exposure. TCRdb passed the RACE reads through MiXCR, listing each CDR3 protein once. The sample includes tens of thousands of distinct CDR3 sequences, about an eighth seen only once; the top ten take about 4%. Sequenced material: whole blood, taken in connection with sensitization to the hapten diphenylcyclopropenone (DPC). The receptor source for this set is a woman between 55 and 75 years old with alopecia areata. Some clones in this sample may be carry-over from other donors' samples. Both conserved end residues are part of each CDR3. The D gene is left open where the match is weak. Clone size is shown for a subset of rows, as once, few, many or a class of expanded clone.

>NA|TRBJ1-1|TRBV4-1|TRBD1
CASSQAGQGSEAFF
TGCGCCAGCAGCCAAGCCGGACAGGGAAGTGAAGCTTTCTTT
>many|TRBJ1-5|TRBV20-1|TRBD1
CSARGQGGQPQHF
TGCAGTGCTAGAGGACAGGGTGGTCAGCCCCAGCATTTT
>few|TRBJ1-6|TRBV2|NA
CASTTSNSPLHF
TGTGCCAGCACCACATCCAATTCACCCCTCCACTTT
>NA|TRBJ2-3|TRBV10-3|TRBD2
CAISSGTSEADTQYF
TGTGCCATCAGTTCCGGGACTAGCGAGGCAGATACGCAGTATTTT
>many|TRBJ2-3|TRBV20-1|NA
CSARAGADLTDTQYF
TGCAGTGCTAGAGCCGGGGCGGATCTCACAGATACGCAGTATTTT
>NA|TRBJ1-1|TRBV7-9|NA
CASSPGLLNTEAFF
TGTGCCAGCAGCCCCGGACTTCTCAACACTGAAGCTTTCTTT
>NA|TRBJ1-3|TRBV30|NA
CAWSVGGNTIYF
TGTGCCTGGAGTGTAGGGGGAAACACCATATATTTT
>many|TRBJ1-1|TRBV20-1|NA
CSARRAVNTEAFF
TGCAGTGCTAGACGCGCGGTGAACACTGAAGCTTTCTTT
>once|TRBJ1-6|TRBV3-1|NA
CASSPLSRDQPLHF
TGTGCCAGCAGCCCCTTATCGAGGGATCAGCCCCTCCACTTT
>many|TRBJ2-4|TRBV4-2|NA
CASSQGASNKNIQYF
TGTGCCAGCAGCCAAGGAGCCAGCAACAAAAACATTCAGTACTTC
>many|TRBJ1-5|TRBV5-1|NA
CASSQDSPHQPQHF
TGCGCCAGCAGCCAGGACAGTCCACATCAGCCCCAGCATTTT
>many|TRBJ2-4|TRBV2|NA
CASSEPLNIQYF
TGTGCCAGCAGTGAACCCCTGAACATTCAGTACTTC
>few|TRBJ1-2|TRBV11-1|TRBD1
CASSGNRDRGSYGYTF
TGTGCCAGCAGCGGGAACCGGGACAGGGGGTCCTATGGCTACACCTTC
>few|TRBJ2-1|TRBV9|TRBD2
CASSIRDGRIDEQFF
TGTGCCAGCAGCATCCGGGACGGGAGGATAGATGAGCAGTTCTTC
>many|TRBJ2-3|TRBV10-2|NA
CASTPGHVGDTQYF
TGCGCCAGCACTCCGGGACATGTAGGAGATACGCAGTATTTT
>many|TRBJ1-1|TRBV20-1|NA
CRGRVGTEAFF
TGCAGAGGTCGGGTGGGGACTGAAGCTTTCTTT
>few|TRBJ2-2|TRBV9|NA
CASSVPAGQGTGELFF
TGTGCCAGCAGCGTCCCAGCGGGCCAGGGCACCGGGGAGCTGTTTTTT
>many|TRBJ1-2|TRBV6-5|NA
CASSYERNYGYTF
TGTGCCAGCAGTTACGAGCGGAACTATGGCTACACCTTC
>NA|TRBJ2-1|TRBV20-1|NA
CSANDRGGTYNEQFF
TGCAGTGCTAACGACAGGGGAGGGACCTACAATGAGCAGTTCTTC
>NA|TRBJ2-4|TRBV2|NA
CASSERPDRAKNIQYF
TGTGCCAGCAGTGAACGACCGGACAGAGCCAAAAACATTCAGTACTTC
>few|TRBJ1-6|TRBV20-1|NA
CSARGAGAFNSPLHF
TGCAGTGCTAGAGGGGCAGGGGCTTTCAATTCACCCCTCCACTTT
>NA|TRBJ1-1|TRBV7-8|TRBD1
CASRPGQGKTNTEAFF
TGTGCCAGCAGACCCGGACAGGGAAAGACGAACACTGAAGCTTTCTTT
>many|TRBJ1-1|TRBV7-6|TRBD1
CASSSHPTGWTEAFF
TGTGCCAGCAGTTCCCATCCGACAGGGTGGACTGAAGCTTTCTTT
>few|TRBJ2-5|TRBV10-1|NA
CASSEHGYQETQYF
TGCGCCAGCAGTGAGCACGGGTACCAAGAGACCCAGTACTTC
>NA|TRBJ2-3|TRBV20-1|TRBD2
CSAVLTSGDVKYF
TGCAGTGCTGTCCTGACTAGCGGGGATGTGAAGTATTTT